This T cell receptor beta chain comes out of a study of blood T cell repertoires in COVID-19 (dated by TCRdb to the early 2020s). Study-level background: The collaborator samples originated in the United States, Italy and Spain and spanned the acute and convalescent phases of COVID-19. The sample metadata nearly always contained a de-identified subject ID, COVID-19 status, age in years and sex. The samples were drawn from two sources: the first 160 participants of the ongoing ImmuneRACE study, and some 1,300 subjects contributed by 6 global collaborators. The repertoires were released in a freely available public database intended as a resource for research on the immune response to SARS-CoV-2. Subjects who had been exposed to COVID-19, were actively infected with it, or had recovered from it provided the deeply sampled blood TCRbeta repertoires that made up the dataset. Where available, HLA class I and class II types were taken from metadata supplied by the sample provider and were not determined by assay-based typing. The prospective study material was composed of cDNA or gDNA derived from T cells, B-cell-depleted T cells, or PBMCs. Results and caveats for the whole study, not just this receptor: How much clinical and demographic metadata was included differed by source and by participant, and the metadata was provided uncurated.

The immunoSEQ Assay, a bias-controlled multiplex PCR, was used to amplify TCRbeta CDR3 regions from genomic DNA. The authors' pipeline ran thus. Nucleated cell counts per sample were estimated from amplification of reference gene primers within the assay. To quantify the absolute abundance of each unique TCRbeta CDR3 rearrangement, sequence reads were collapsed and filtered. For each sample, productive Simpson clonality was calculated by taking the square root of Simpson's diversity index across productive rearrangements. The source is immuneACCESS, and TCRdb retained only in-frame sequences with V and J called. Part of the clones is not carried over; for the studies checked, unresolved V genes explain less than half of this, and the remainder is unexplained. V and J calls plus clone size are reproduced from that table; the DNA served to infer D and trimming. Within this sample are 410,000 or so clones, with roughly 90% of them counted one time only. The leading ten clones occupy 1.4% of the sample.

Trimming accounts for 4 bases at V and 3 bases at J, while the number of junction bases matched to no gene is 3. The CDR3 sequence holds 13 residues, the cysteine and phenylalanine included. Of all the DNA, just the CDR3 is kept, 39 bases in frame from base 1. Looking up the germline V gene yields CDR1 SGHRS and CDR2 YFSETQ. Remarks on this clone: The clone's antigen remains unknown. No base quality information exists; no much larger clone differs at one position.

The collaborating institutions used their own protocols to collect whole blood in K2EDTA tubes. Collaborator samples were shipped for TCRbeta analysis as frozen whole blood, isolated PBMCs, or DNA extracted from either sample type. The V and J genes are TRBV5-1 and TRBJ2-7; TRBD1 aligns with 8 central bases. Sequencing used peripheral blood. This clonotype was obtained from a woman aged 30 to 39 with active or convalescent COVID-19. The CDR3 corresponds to CASSVTGDYEQYF. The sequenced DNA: TGCGCCAGCAGCGTGACAGGGGACTACGAGCAGTACTTC.